This T cell receptor beta chain was found in a study of blood T cell repertoires in COVID-19. Overall study: T cells, B-cell-depleted T cells, or PBMCs provided the cDNA or gDNA that served as material.

Germline V gene sequence: CDR1 PRHDT, CDR2 FYEKMQ (reference sequence). This CDR3 is 16 amino acids long. The V end lost 5 bases, the J end lost 1 base, and 17 bases lay between the germline ends. TCRdb keeps only in-frame clones here, not all; method: immunoSEQ multiplex PCR. The sample comprises tens of thousands of clones, roughly nine tenths of which are singletons, and around 3% rests with the top ten. V is TRBV13 and J is TRBJ1-1; D unresolved. The receptor was derived from a woman aged 50 to 60 with active or convalescent COVID-19. The sequenced material came from peripheral blood. The CDR3 DNA reads as TGTGCCAGCAGCGAATTGGAGGCACGTCCGAACACTGAAGCTTTCTTT. Protein sequence: CASSELEARPNTEAFF.